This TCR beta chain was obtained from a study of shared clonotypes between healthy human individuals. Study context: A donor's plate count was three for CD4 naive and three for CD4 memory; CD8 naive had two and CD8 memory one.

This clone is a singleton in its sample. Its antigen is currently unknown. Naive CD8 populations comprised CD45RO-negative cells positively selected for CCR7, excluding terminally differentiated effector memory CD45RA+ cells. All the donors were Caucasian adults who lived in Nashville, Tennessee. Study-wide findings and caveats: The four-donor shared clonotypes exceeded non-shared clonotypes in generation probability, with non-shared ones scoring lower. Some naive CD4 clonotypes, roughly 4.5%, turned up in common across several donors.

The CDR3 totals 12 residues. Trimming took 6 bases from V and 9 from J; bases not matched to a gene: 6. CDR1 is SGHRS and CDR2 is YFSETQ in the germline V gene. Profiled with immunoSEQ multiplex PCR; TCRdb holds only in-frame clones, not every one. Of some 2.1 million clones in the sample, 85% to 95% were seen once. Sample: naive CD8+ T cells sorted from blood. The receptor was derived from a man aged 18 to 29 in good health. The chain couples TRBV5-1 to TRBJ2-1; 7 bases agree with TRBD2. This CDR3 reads CASTSSGLEQFF. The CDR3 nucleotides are TGCGCCAGCACCTCTAGCGGACTTGAGCAGTTCTTC.